These 18 T cell receptor beta chains originate from one sample sequenced in a study of blood T cell repertoires in COVID-19. This table comes from immunoSEQ multiplex PCR, and its TCRdb copy is limited to in-frame clones, with some not included. This repertoire shows tens of thousands of clones, 88% found once; its top ten account for approximately 3.5%. The sequenced sample was peripheral blood. Every receptor here comes from a human donor in a cohort sampled during active COVID-19.

This chain connects TRBV2 to TRBJ2-7; D may be TRBD2 (6 bases). The CDR3 consists of 12 residues. Trimming cost V 7 bases and J 4 bases, with 11 bases left between them. Per germline, CDR1 SNHLY and CDR2 FYNNEI. The CDR3 reads CASTQEGYEQYF. As DNA, the CDR3 is TGTGCCAGCACCCAGGAGGGTTACGAGCAGTACTTC.

The CDR3 spells CASSIGGLRNTEAFF. CDR3 bases: TGTGCCAGTAGTATAGGGGGGCTTAGGAACACTGAAGCTTTCTTT. The rearrangement links TRBV19 to TRBJ1-1, with D tentatively TRBD1 (6 bases). Trimming removed 1 base at V and 1 base at J, with 10 bases between. This CDR3 region has 15 residues. CDR1 is LNHDA, CDR2 SQIVND, per germline (reference sequence).

The genes are TRBV5-8 and TRBJ1-5; D remains unclear. V was trimmed by 1 base and J by 7 bases, leaving 21 bases between them. CDR1 is SGHTS and CDR2 is YDEGEE in the germline V gene. The CDR3 consists of 17 residues. The DNA for the CDR3 is TGTGCCAGCAGCTTGCGAGGGCAGTCTTCGATCCAGCAGCCCCAGCATTTT. Its translation: CASSLRGQSSIQQPQHF.

This chain joins TRBV6-5 and TRBJ1-4; 7 bases match TRBD1. Germline loops: CDR1 MNHEY, CDR2 SVGAGI. V lost 4 bases and J lost 10; bases outside the gene matches: 12. CDR3 size: 15 residues. CDR3 sequence (DNA): TGTGCCAGCAGTTCCAACAGGGGACACCGGGGAAAACTGTTTTTT. It translates to CASSSNRGHRGKLFF.

V and J are TRBV10-3 and TRBJ2-7; D may be TRBD2 (7 bases). The CDR3 consists of 15 residues. V lost 8 bases and J lost 2, with 19 bases in between. Germline loops: CDR1 ENHRY, CDR2 SYGVKD. The CDR3 DNA reads TGTGCCATCGGTGGGGGGGGGACAAGAGCCTACGAGCAGTACTTC. Amino acids: CAIGGGGTRAYEQYF.

The rearrangement links TRBV7-9 to TRBJ2-7, with TRBD1 matching 7 bases. This CDR3 is 18 amino acids long. Germline V gene sequence: CDR1 SEHNR, CDR2 FQNEAQ (reference sequence). The V and J ends lost 1 base and 5 bases, in that order; junction bases with no gene match: 17. The CDR3 bases are TGTGCCAGCAGCTTAGTCAAACAGGGGATGGGGAGACACGACGAGCAGTACTTC. It translates to CASSLVKQGMGRHDEQYF.

V and J are TRBV5-5 and TRBJ2-2; weak D call: TRBD2 (6 bases). In germline, CDR1 is SGHKS, CDR2 YYEKEE (reference sequence). The CDR3 covers 15 residues. Trimming cost V 0 bases and J 4 bases, with 10 bases left between them. CDR3 nucleotide sequence: TGTGCCAGCAGCTTGGCGGTAGCGGTCACCGGGGAGCTGTTTTTT. Translating it yields CASSLAVAVTGELFF. The complete variable domain, with remaining parts taken from reference TRBV5-5 and TRBJ2-2, reads DAGVTQSPTHLIKTRGQQVTLRCSPISGHKSVSWYQQVLGQGPQFIFQYYEKEERGRGNFPDRFSARQFPNYSSELNVNALLLGDSALYLCASSLAVAVTGELFFGEGSRLTVL.

This clone appeared a few times. V usage is TRBV6-5 and J usage is TRBJ2-7; 14 positions agree with TRBD2. The CDR3 sequence is 15 residues long. The V gene's germline CDR1 is MNHEY and CDR2 SVGAGI. Losses at the gene ends were 2 bases for V and 4 bases for J; bases not matched to a gene: 1. The CDR3 DNA is TGTGCCAGCAGTTACGGGACTAGCGGGAGTTACGAGCAGTACTTC. Its translation: CASSYGTSGSYEQYF.

V gene TRBV5-5 combines with J gene TRBJ2-2; TRBD2 matches 11 bases. Unmatched junction bases numbered 7, after V lost 6 bases and J lost 6 bases. In germline, CDR1 is SGHKS, CDR2 YYEKEE (reference sequence). The CDR3 contains 15 residues. The CDR3 reads CASTLTSGSAGELFF. The DNA of the CDR3 is TGTGCCAGCACCCTTACTAGCGGGAGTGCCGGGGAGCTGTTTTTT.

The J gene is TRBJ2-7, the V gene TRBV6-2 or TRBV6-3, with D possibly matching TRBD1 (6 bases). The length of the CDR3 is 14 residues. Looked up from germline, CDR1 is MNHEY and CDR2 is SVGEGT. Trimming stripped 5 bases from V and 0 bases from J, with 11 bases between. The CDR3 loop is CASSPGQYSYEQYF. CDR3 sequence (DNA): TGTGCCAGCAGTCCCGGACAGTACTCCTACGAGCAGTACTTC.

V gene TRBV7-9 combines with J gene TRBJ1-1; D uncertain. V lost 4 bases and J 2 bases, leaving 8 bases between the germline ends. This CDR3 is built from 13 residues. Germline CDR1 is SEHNR and CDR2 is FQNEAQ (reference sequence). As DNA, the CDR3 is TGTGCCAGCAGCTGGAACAGAAACACTGAAGCTTTCTTT. Amino acids: CASSWNRNTEAFF.

Comments on this clone: Its ends do not fully match the called genes, so a read error is possible. The chain links TRBV13 to TRBJ1-4; a possible D gene is TRBD1 (6 bases). Germline loops: CDR1 PRHDT, CDR2 FYEKMQ (reference sequence). The CDR3 spans 14 residues. The CDR3 protein is CASSLGQPNEKLFF. DNA of the CDR3: TGTGCCAGCAGCCTAGGACAGCCGAATGAAAAACTGTTTTTT.

The chain couples TRBV7-2 to TRBJ1-5; D might be TRBD1 (6 bases). In germline, CDR1 is SGHTA, CDR2 FQGNSA. The V end lost 5 bases, the J end lost 7 bases, and 15 bases lay between the germline ends. CDR3 size: 14 residues. The chain's CDR3 is CASSQWTDQQPQHF. DNA for the CDR3: TGTGCCAGCAGCCAATGGACAGATCAACAGCCCCAGCATTTT.

The chain combines TRBV18 with TRBJ1-1; 9 nucleotides align to TRBD1. The junction had 6 bases not matched to a gene; V was cut back by 3 bases and J by 4 bases. The CDR3 covers 15 residues. CDR1 and CDR2 (germline): KGHSH, LQKENI. The CDR3 protein is CASSPGGQGGTEAFF. CDR3 sequence (DNA): TGTGCCAGCTCACCCGGGGGACAGGGAGGCACTGAAGCTTTCTTT.

The J gene is TRBJ1-6, the V gene TRBV11-2; D is uncertain. This CDR3 spans 14 amino acids. V was pared by 4 bases and J by 4 bases, with 8 bases between. Looked up from germline, CDR1 is SGHAT and CDR2 is FQNNGV. In nucleotides, the CDR3 is TGTGCCAGCAGCTCCGTCGTTTATAATTCACCCCTCCACTTT. This sequence encodes CASSSVVYNSPLHF.

The chain has TRBV11-2 and TRBJ2-5; 9 bases are a match to TRBD2. There are 15 residues in the CDR3. CDR1 and CDR2 (germline): SGHAT, FQNNGV. Trimming at V came to 2 bases and at J to 5 bases, leaving 6 bases not matched to a gene. This CDR3 is CASSLFSRGGETQYF. CDR3 coding DNA: TGTGCCAGCAGCTTATTCTCGCGGGGGGGGGAGACCCAGTACTTC.

The sample holds a few counts of this clone. The V and J genes are TRBV7-9 and TRBJ1-2; the D is unclear. V was cut by 5 bases and J by 4 bases, with 11 bases left in between. CDR1 SEHNR and CDR2 FQNEAQ come from the germline V gene (reference sequence). The CDR3 loop spans 13 amino acids. The CDR3 nucleotides read TGTGCCAGCAGCATTATCGGTGGCTATGGCTACACCTTC. This translates into CASSIIGGYGYTF.

The CDR3 DNA sequence: TGTGCCAGCAGCGTAGAGGGGGGGGCCTCCTACAATGAGCAGTTCTTC. This encodes CASSVEGGASYNEQFF. The chain joins TRBV2 to TRBJ2-1; D possibly corresponds to TRBD2 (7 bases). Trimming shortened V by 6 bases and J by 0 bases, and 15 bases separated the two germline ends. The CDR3 contains 16 residues. Germline V gene sequence: CDR1 SNHLY, CDR2 FYNNEI. The full variable domain, in which reference TRBV2 and TRBJ2-1 provide the parts outside the CDR3, is EPEVTQTPSHQVTQMGQEVILRCVPISNHLYFYWYRQILGQKVEFLVSFYNNEISEKSEIFDDQFSVERPDGSNFTLKIRSTKLEDSAMYFCASSVEGGASYNEQFFGPGTRLTVL.